These T cell receptor beta chains were read from a single sample in a study of T cell changes during pregnancy in multiple sclerosis. TCRdb's copy holds only in-frame clones and misses some; the assay was immunoSEQ multiplex PCR. This table has tens of thousands of clones, 91% appearing once. The sample was peripheral blood, taken in the third trimester of pregnancy. These receptors were collected from a female donor in good health, enrolled as a control in a pregnancy study. Both conserved end residues are part of each CDR3. A D gene is named only where the DNA matches it firmly. Clone size appears in some rows only: once, few, many, or a class for an expanded clone.

>TRBJ2-5|.|TRBV7-8|TRBD1
TGTGCCAGCAGCTCGACAGGGTACCAGACCCAGTACTTC
CASSSTGYQTQYF
>TRBJ2-1|.|TRBV6-1|TRBD2
TGTGCCAGCAGGGAACTGACTAGCGGGAACAATGAGCAGTTCTTC
CASRELTSGNNEQFF
>TRBJ2-3|.|TRBV6-6|.
TGTGCCAGCAGCCAAAGAGCCCCAGATACGCAGTATTTT
CASSQRAPDTQYF
>TRBJ1-1|.|TRBV5-1|.
TGCGCCAGCAGCTTGGACCTTAATCCCACTTTT
CASSLDLNPTF
>TRBJ1-2|.|TRBV18|.
TGTGCCAGCTCACTTAACCGACAAGTCTACACCTTC
CASSLNRQVYTF
>TRBJ1-2|.|TRBV5-1|.
TGCGCCAGCAGCTTGGAAGTGGACATTAACTATGGCTACACCTTC
CASSLEVDINYGYTF
>TRBJ1-1|.|TRBV18|.
TGTGCCAGCTCAGCCAGGGTTCAGAGCACTGAAGCTTTCTTT
CASSARVQSTEAFF
>TRBJ2-5|.|TRBV4-3|TRBD2
TGCGCCAGCAGCCAAGATTCTGGGCGGGAGATAGAGACCCAGTACTTC
CASSQDSGREIETQYF
>TRBJ1-5|.|TRBV6-5|TRBD1
TGTGCCAGCCGACAGGGTCTTCAGCCCCAGCATTTT
CASRQGLQPQHF
>TRBJ1-2|.|TRBV5-4|TRBD1
TGTGCCAGCAGCCAACAGGGGGGCTATGGCTACACCTTC
CASSQQGGYGYTF
>TRBJ1-2|few|TRBV2|.
TGTGCCAGCCTGGACACCATTTCCTATGGCTACACCTTC
CASLDTISYGYTF
>TRBJ1-1|.|TRBV14|TRBD1
TGTGCCAGCAGCCCGGACAGGGGAATAGCTTTCTTT
CASSPDRGIAFF
>TRBJ2-3|.|TRBV10-2|TRBD2
TGCGCCAGCTGGACTAGCGGGAGTACGGATACGCAGTATTTT
CASWTSGSTDTQYF
>TRBJ2-7|.|TRBV7-8|.
TGTGCCAGCAGTCCTAGGCGCGGGGGCGAGATCTCCTACGAGCAGTACTTC
CASSPRRGGEISYEQYF
>TRBJ2-7|.|TRBV28|.
TGTGCCAGCAGTTTAGCGAGGTACGAGCAGTACTTC
CASSLARYEQYF
>TRBJ2-7|.|TRBV6-1|TRBD1
TGTGCCAGCAGTACCCGGGACAGGGCCTACGAGCAGTACTTC
CASSTRDRAYEQYF
>TRBJ2-5|.|TRBV30|.
TGTGCCTGGAGTGCGTGGGAAGGGGTGGAGACCCAGTACTTC
CAWSAWEGVETQYF
>TRBJ1-1|.|TRBV7-9|TRBD1
TGTGCCAGCAGCTTAATCCGGGACAGGCAGAGGAACACTGAAGCTTTCTTT
CASSLIRDRQRNTEAFF
>TRBJ1-1|.|TRBV28|TRBD1
TGTGCCAGCAGTTCACCGGGACAGGGAAGCGCTGAAGCTTTCTTT
CASSSPGQGSAEAFF
>TRBJ1-4|.|TRBV7-2|.
TGTGCCAGCACCCCCGGGGTGACTAATGAAAAACTGTTTTTT
CASTPGVTNEKLFF
>TRBJ2-7|.|TRBV15|.
TGTGCCACCAGCAGAGACCTACCGGGACATATCTCCTACGAGCAGTACTTC
CATSRDLPGHISYEQYF
>TRBJ1-6|.|TRBV11-2|.
TGTGCCAGCAGCTTGATGAGCTCCTATAATTCACCCCTCCACTTT
CASSLMSSYNSPLHF
>TRBJ1-1|.|TRBV10-1|TRBD1
TGCGCCAGCAGCGGGGGGGGACAGGGGCCTTCGAACACTGAAGCTTTCTTT
CASSGGGQGPSNTEAFF
>TRBJ2-1|.|TRBV27|TRBD2
TGTGCCAGCCTTACGTTCAGGACTAGCGGATACAATGAGCAGTTCTTC
CASLTFRTSGYNEQFF
>TRBJ1-1|.|TRBV29-1|.
TGCAGCGTTGCTCGGACAGAAGCTTTCTTT
CSVARTEAFF
>TRBJ1-1|.|TRBV7-2|TRBD1
TGTGCCAGCAGCAAGGGGACAGGGGTGTTCACTGAAGCTTTCTTT
CASSKGTGVFTEAFF